This is a list of T cell receptor beta chains from one sample in a study of shared clonotypes between healthy human individuals. Using immunoSEQ multiplex PCR, the repertoire was profiled, and TCRdb retains in-frame clones only, with some absent. The table has around 500,000 clones, 70% to 85% seen once; the top ten hold about 11%. Input material: PBMCs. The receptor set was obtained from a woman in her thirties or forties in good health. Some clones in this sample may be carry-over from other donors' samples. The CDR3 runs from the conserved cysteine through the conserved F or W. Fields, in order: V gene, J gene, D gene, clone size, CDR3 DNA, CDR3 protein. D genes are given only for firm matches. Clone size is shown for a subset of rows, as once, few, many or a class of expanded clone.

V gene: TRBV7-2
J gene: TRBJ2-3
D gene: TRBD2
clone size: .
CDR3 DNA: TGTGCCAGCAGCTTTAGACTAGCGGGAGGCACAGATACGCAGTATTTT
CDR3 protein: CASSFRLAGGTDTQYF

V gene: TRBV4-3
J gene: TRBJ1-2
D gene: TRBD1
clone size: once
CDR3 DNA: TGCGCCAGCAGCCAGTTGACAGGGCAGATCTATGGCTACACCTTC
CDR3 protein: CASSQLTGQIYGYTF

V gene: TRBV7-8
J gene: TRBJ2-7
D gene: .
clone size: .
CDR3 DNA: TGTGCCAGCAGCCGAAATGCGGTGGGTAACTCCTACGAGCAGTACTTC
CDR3 protein: CASSRNAVGNSYEQYF

V gene: TRBV28
J gene: TRBJ1-5
D gene: .
clone size: once
CDR3 DNA: TGTGCCAGCACCCCGACGGGTCAGCCCCAGCATTTT
CDR3 protein: CASTPTGQPQHF

V gene: TRBV27
J gene: TRBJ2-7
D gene: TRBD1
clone size: .
CDR3 DNA: TGTGCCAGCAAGCGGGACAGGGGGCGCCTAGGCGAGCAGTACTTC
CDR3 protein: CASKRDRGRLGEQYF

V gene: TRBV29-1
J gene: TRBJ2-1
D gene: .
clone size: .
CDR3 DNA: TGCAGCGTTGATCAGGGTATATGGGAGCAGTTCTTC
CDR3 protein: CSVDQGIWEQFF

V gene: TRBV5-1
J gene: TRBJ1-2
D gene: .
clone size: .
CDR3 DNA: TGCGCCAGCAGCTTAGGCCAGGGTGAAGGCTACACCTTC
CDR3 protein: CASSLGQGEGYTF

V gene: TRBV7-6
J gene: TRBJ1-3
D gene: .
clone size: .
CDR3 DNA: TGTGCCAGCAGCTTGGGGGGCCTAAACACCATATATTTT
CDR3 protein: CASSLGGLNTIYF

V gene: TRBV28
J gene: TRBJ2-2
D gene: TRBD2
clone size: few
CDR3 DNA: TGTGCCAGCAGTTTTACGCGGGAGGAGGCCGGGGAGCTGTTTTTT
CDR3 protein: CASSFTREEAGELFF

V gene: TRBV9
J gene: TRBJ2-2
D gene: TRBD1
clone size: once
CDR3 DNA: TGTGCCAGCAGCGTAGGACAGGGCCACACCGGGGAGCTGTTTTTT
CDR3 protein: CASSVGQGHTGELFF

V gene: TRBV4-1
J gene: TRBJ2-2
D gene: TRBD2
clone size: once
CDR3 DNA: TGCGCCAGCAGCCATCATACTAGCGGGAGGTGGAACACCGGGGAGCTGTTTTTT
CDR3 protein: CASSHHTSGRWNTGELFF

V gene: TRBV30
J gene: TRBJ2-2
D gene: .
clone size: .
CDR3 DNA: TGTGCCTGGAGTGTAAGGCCCCAGAACACCGGGGAGCTGTTTTTT
CDR3 protein: CAWSVRPQNTGELFF

V gene: TRBV7-2
J gene: TRBJ2-2
D gene: .
clone size: .
CDR3 DNA: TGTGCCAGCAGCTTAAACATCAACACCGGGGAGCTGTTTTTT
CDR3 protein: CASSLNINTGELFF

V gene: TRBV27
J gene: TRBJ2-5
D gene: .
clone size: .
CDR3 DNA: TGTGCCAGCAGAATACATGCTCAAGAGACCCAGTACTTC
CDR3 protein: CASRIHAQETQYF

V gene: TRBV7-2
J gene: TRBJ2-6
D gene: .
clone size: .
CDR3 DNA: TGTGCCAGCAGTTATCGGGATGGGGCCAACGTCCTGACTTTC
CDR3 protein: CASSYRDGANVLTF

V gene: TRBV9
J gene: TRBJ2-7
D gene: .
clone size: .
CDR3 DNA: TGTGCCAGCAGCGTAGCGGACCTCTTCCCCTACGAGCAGTACTTC
CDR3 protein: CASSVADLFPYEQYF

V gene: TRBV5-1
J gene: TRBJ1-1
D gene: .
clone size: once
CDR3 DNA: TGCGCCAGCAGCTTGGATTCAGGTACGAACACTGAAGCTTTCTTT
CDR3 protein: CASSLDSGTNTEAFF

V gene: TRBV7-2
J gene: TRBJ2-3
D gene: .
clone size: .
CDR3 DNA: TGTGCCAGCAGCTTTTTAGGTCTGTTCACAGATACGCAGTATTTT
CDR3 protein: CASSFLGLFTDTQYF

V gene: TRBV29-1
J gene: TRBJ1-1
D gene: TRBD1
clone size: .
CDR3 DNA: TGCAGCGTTGGACAGGGGACGGCGGTAGGTGAAGCTTTCTTT
CDR3 protein: CSVGQGTAVGEAFF

V gene: TRBV6-5
J gene: TRBJ2-7
D gene: .
clone size: .
CDR3 DNA: TGTGCCAGCAGTGCGTCGGGCAGAAGAAACGAGCAGTACTTC
CDR3 protein: CASSASGRRNEQYF

V gene: TRBV2
J gene: TRBJ1-3
D gene: .
clone size: medium-sized
CDR3 DNA: TGTGCCAGCAGTGTCGGAGGGCCTGGAAACACCATATATTTT
CDR3 protein: CASSVGGPGNTIYF

V gene: TRBV18
J gene: TRBJ1-4
D gene: .
clone size: .
CDR3 DNA: TGTGCCAGCTCAACCACAGTCACTGTTCAGGAAAAACTGTTTTTT
CDR3 protein: CASSTTVTVQEKLFF

V gene: TRBV7-9
J gene: TRBJ2-7
D gene: TRBD2
clone size: .
CDR3 DNA: TGTGCCAGCAGCTCACGGGAGGCAGCCTACGAGCAGTACTTC
CDR3 protein: CASSSREAAYEQYF

V gene: TRBV30
J gene: TRBJ1-3
D gene: .
clone size: .
CDR3 DNA: TGTGCCTGGAGTTACGGCGGCGGCTCTGGAAACACCATATATTTT
CDR3 protein: CAWSYGGGSGNTIYF

V gene: TRBV5-1
J gene: TRBJ2-1
D gene: .
clone size: many
CDR3 DNA: TGCGCCAGCAGCTTGGTCGGAGTCAATGAGCAGTTCTTC
CDR3 protein: CASSLVGVNEQFF

V gene: TRBV7-2
J gene: TRBJ2-4
D gene: .
clone size: .
CDR3 DNA: TGTGCCAGCAGCTTAGGGATGGCCAAAAACATTCAGTACTTC
CDR3 protein: CASSLGMAKNIQYF

V gene: TRBV10-3
J gene: TRBJ2-7
D gene: .
clone size: .
CDR3 DNA: TGTGCCACCTACGTGGAGGAATCCTACGAGCAGTACTTC
CDR3 protein: CATYVEESYEQYF